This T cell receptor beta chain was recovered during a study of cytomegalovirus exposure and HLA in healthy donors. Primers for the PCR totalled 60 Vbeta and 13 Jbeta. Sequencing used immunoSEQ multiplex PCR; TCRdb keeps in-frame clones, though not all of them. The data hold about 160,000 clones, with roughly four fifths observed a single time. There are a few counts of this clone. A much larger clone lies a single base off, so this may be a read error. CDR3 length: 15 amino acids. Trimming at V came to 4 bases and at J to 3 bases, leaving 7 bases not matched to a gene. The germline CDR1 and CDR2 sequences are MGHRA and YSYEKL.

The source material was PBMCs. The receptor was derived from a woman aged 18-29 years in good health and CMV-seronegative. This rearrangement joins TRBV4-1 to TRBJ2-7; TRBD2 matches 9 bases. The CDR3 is CASSPPGTSLYEQYF. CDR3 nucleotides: TGCGCCAGCAGCCCCCCCGGGACTAGCCTCTACGAGCAGTACTTC.